The 7 T cell receptor beta chains listed next were all sequenced from one sample in a study of memory CD4+ T cells and cytomegalovirus serostatus. Repertoires were generated with immunoSEQ multiplex PCR, while TCRdb's copy carries only in-frame clones and drops some. The sample holds 54,000 or so clones, 81% seen once. The sort gate was single viable CD3+CD4+CD8-CD45RO+ cells for memory CD4+ T cells. The source material was memory CD4+ T cells from blood. These receptors originate from an adult in good health and CMV-seronegative.

The J gene is TRBJ2-4, the V gene TRBV28; 15 nucleotides line up with TRBD2. Germline lookup yields CDR1 MDHEN and CDR2 SYDVKM. The CDR3 has 19 amino acids. The junction had 9 bases not matched to a gene; V was cut back by 4 bases and J by 2 bases. The CDR3, as DNA: TGTGCCAGCAGTTCACCGGGACTAGCGGGAGGCGGGCCCAAAAACATTCAGTACTTC. This translates into CASSSPGLAGGGPKNIQYF.

This chain connects TRBV6-1 to TRBJ1-3, with D perhaps matching TRBD1 (5 bases). V was shortened by 1 base and J by 0 bases, with 7 bases between the two germline ends. The CDR3 sequence is 15 residues long. CDR1 is MNHNS, CDR2 SASEGT, per germline. The CDR3 region is CASSEVRGSGNTIYF. The CDR3 DNA sequence: TGTGCCAGCAGTGAAGTTAGGGGCTCTGGAAACACCATATATTTT.

J is TRBJ2-5 and V is TRBV29-1; TRBD2 agrees at 10 bases. There are 14 residues in the CDR3. Germline V lookup: CDR1 SQVTM, CDR2 ANQGSEA. Trimming at V came to 3 bases and at J to 7 bases, leaving 8 bases not matched to a gene. The CDR3 sequence is CSVDTSGVRGTQYF. The CDR3 nucleotides are TGCAGCGTTGACACTAGCGGGGTCCGGGGGACCCAGTACTTC.

This clone was detected a few times. The gene calls are TRBV7-3 and TRBJ1-2; D perhaps matches TRBD1 (5 bases). The CDR3 contains 15 residues. Between the trimmed V and J ends, which lost 3 bases and 3 bases, there was a span of 14 bases. Per the germline V gene, CDR1 is SGHTA and CDR2 is FQGTGA. CDR3 nucleotide sequence: TGTGCCAGCAGCTTTGACAGATTAAGTGACTATGGCTACACCTTC. Residues: CASSFDRLSDYGYTF.

V usage is TRBV7-3 and J usage is TRBJ2-2; 10 nucleotides align to TRBD1. Germline CDR1 SGHTA, CDR2 FQGTGA. V lost 4 bases to trimming and J lost 7 bases; unmatched junction nucleotides: 3. CDR3 length: 14 amino acids. CDR3 coding DNA: TGTGCCAGCAGCTCGGGACAGGGGCACGGGGAGCTGTTTTTT. Protein: CASSSGQGHGELFF.

The chain combines TRBV28 with TRBJ1-5; TRBD1 aligns across 10 bases. This CDR3 spans 13 amino acids. In germline, CDR1 is MDHEN, CDR2 SYDVKM. J lost 7 bases, V lost 8 bases, and 5 bases had no gene match. This CDR3 is CASRDRGSQPQHF. CDR3 nucleotides: TGTGCCAGCCGGGACAGGGGATCCCAGCCCCAGCATTTT.

V usage is TRBV7-9 and J usage is TRBJ1-2; 10 bases line up with TRBD1. The trim removed 10 bases at V and 7 bases at J, leaving 15 bases unmatched. CDR1 SEHNR and CDR2 FQNEAQ come from the germline V gene (reference sequence). This CDR3 region has 15 residues. Written as DNA, the CDR3 is TGTGCCATCCCAGACAGGGGGCGCCGGGGTCGTGGCTACACCTTC. Translated: CAIPDRGRRGRGYTF.